This T cell receptor beta chain came from a study of blood T cells in healthy people across ages. Notes on the study in general: Age advanced and TCR beta diversity per million T cells fell, roughly linearly.

Then a second PCR, running about 6 to 12 cycles, was carried out with a sample-barcoded 5' primer and a J-beta primer mix. MiXCR was run by TCRdb on the 5' RACE reads, yielding one entry per CDR3 protein. Of 1,100,000 or so distinct CDR3 sequences in the sample, 45% were seen once. Germline V lookup: CDR1 SEHNR, CDR2 FQNEAQ (reference sequence). The CDR3 contains 14 residues. With V trimmed by 1 base and J by 9 bases, 3 bases remained unmatched. This clonotype appeared a single time. What it binds is unknown. Sequencing was performed on blood. The V gene is TRBV7-9, the J gene TRBJ1-6; 7 nucleotides align to TRBD1. This TCR derives from a woman aged 55 to 70 in good health. CDR3 in amino acids: CASSLGDSGSPLHF. The CDR3 DNA sequence: TGTGCCAGCAGCTTAGGGGACAGCGGTTCACCCCTCCACTTT.